This T cell receptor beta chain was captured in a study of T cells in Graves' hyperthyroidism and ophthalmopathy. Amplification targeted TCR beta CDR3 regions from RNA transcripts. HTBI primers were employed in a first-round RT-PCR of the TCR CDR3. TCRdb passed the multiplex PCR reads through MiXCR, listing each CDR3 protein once. The profile shows roughly 560,000 distinct CDR3 sequences, approximately 15% of them singletons. This clonotype came up many times. CDR1 and CDR2 from the germline V gene are MDHEN and SYDVKM. The CDR3 contains 13 residues. V shed 3 bases, J shed 11 bases, and the junction held 9 bases outside the gene matches.

Input material: blood. The sequence derives from a woman aged 40 to 50 with Graves' ophthalmopathy. V and J are TRBV28 and TRBJ1-1; the match to TRBD1 covers 7 bases. CDR3 nucleotides: TGTGCCAGCAGTTTTGGAGGGGGCAGGGTGGCTTTCTTT. This translates into CASSFGGGRVAFF.